The 18 T cell receptor beta chains reported below all come from one sample, sequenced in a study of radiotherapy plus CTLA-4 blockade in lung cancer. Method: immunoSEQ multiplex PCR; TCRdb's copy keeps in-frame clones and lacks some. The sample contains around 110,000 clones, approximately 90% of which appear only once. Specimen: peripheral blood, collected from a patient treated with radiotherapy plus ipilimumab. The receptors come from a human donor with non-small cell lung cancer that progressed on radiotherapy plus ipilimumab.

The J gene is TRBJ1-5, the V gene TRBV7-2; D gene unclear. This CDR3 spans 12 amino acids. The germline CDR1 and CDR2 sequences are SGHTA and FQGNSA. Deletions cut 5 bases from V and 5 bases from J, with 7 bases between. Written as DNA, the CDR3 is TGTGCCAGCAGCAGGCGGGATCAGCCCCAGCATTTT. This gives the protein CASSRRDQPQHF. Full variable domain (remainder filled in from reference TRBV7-2 and TRBJ1-5): GAGVSQSPSNKVTEKGKDVELRCDPISGHTALYWYRQSLGQGLEFLIYFQGNSAPDKSGLPSDRFSAERTGGSVSTLTIQRTQQEDSAVYLCASSRRDQPQHFGDGTRLSIL.

In this sample, this clone turned up once. The gene calls are TRBV6-5 and TRBJ2-5; TRBD2 agrees at 8 bases. Per germline, CDR1 MNHEY and CDR2 SVGAGI. Trimming cost V 6 bases and J 4 bases; bases outside gene matches: 10. This CDR3 has 15 residues. The DNA for the CDR3 is TGTGCCAGCAGCCCCCTAGCGGGCGTCGGAGAGACCCAGTACTTC. Its protein is CASSPLAGVGETQYF.

The chain is built from TRBV10-3 and TRBJ2-3; TRBD1 or TRBD2 may be the D gene (5 bases each). CDR1 ENHRY and CDR2 SYGVKD come from the germline V gene. V gave up 3 bases and J gave up 9 bases, with 19 bases separating them. The CDR3 runs to 15 residues. The CDR3 is CAISDSGNSGITQYF. The CDR3 DNA reads as TGTGCCATCAGTGATTCGGGAAATTCAGGGATCACGCAGTATTTT.

The rearrangement joins TRBV2 to TRBJ2-6; no firm D call. CDR1 and CDR2 from the germline V gene are SNHLY and FYNNEI. V gave up 6 bases and J gave up 4 bases, with 13 bases separating them. This CDR3 contains 15 residues. CDR3 nucleotides: TGTGCCAGCAGCCGGATTATCGCGGGGGCCAACGTCCTGACTTTC. Protein product: CASSRIIAGANVLTF.

The chain links TRBV2 to TRBJ2-2; D call uncertain. Trimming pared 5 bases from V and 6 bases from J, leaving 7 bases between. The germline V gene has CDR1 SNHLY and CDR2 FYNNEI. This CDR3 is 12 amino acids long. The CDR3 region has the DNA TGTGCCAGCAGTCCCGAGGCCGGGGAGCTGTTTTTT. Protein product: CASSPEAGELFF.

The chain employs TRBV5-1 and TRBJ2-7, with a weak D call TRBD1 (7 bases). V gave up 4 bases and J gave up 3 bases, with 14 bases separating them. Germline V gene data show CDR1 as SGHRS and CDR2 as YFSETQ. CDR3 length equals 14 residues. This CDR3 is CASSPWQGGYEQYF. DNA for the CDR3: TGCGCCAGCAGCCCTTGGCAGGGGGGCTACGAGCAGTACTTC.

This clone is a singleton in its sample. This chain connects TRBV9 to TRBJ2-1; TRBD2 is a possible D gene (6 bases). CDR3 size: 15 residues. Germline V lookup: CDR1 SGDLS, CDR2 YYNGEE. V lost 4 bases to trimming and J lost 10 bases, with 21 bases between them. In DNA, the CDR3 is TGTGCCAGCAGCCTCCGGCCCTACGGGGGTAACGAGCAGTTCTTC. Protein: CASSLRPYGGNEQFF.

The chain employs TRBV10-3 and TRBJ1-2; the match to TRBD1 covers 7 bases. V gave up 5 bases and J gave up 4 bases; unmatched junction bases: 13. CDR1 is ENHRY and CDR2 is SYGVKD in the germline V gene. The CDR3 runs to 16 residues. The CDR3 here is CAISRQGDILGYGYTF. CDR3 nucleotides: TGTGCCATCAGTAGACAGGGAGACATTTTGGGCTATGGCTACACCTTC.

This chain links TRBV30 with TRBJ2-3; D is unresolved. Germline V gene sequence: CDR1 GTSNPN, CDR2 SVGIG (reference sequence). The CDR3 length is 13 residues. Trimming cost V 0 bases and J 9 bases, with 13 bases left between them. The CDR3 spells CAWSVLRTETQYF. In DNA form, the CDR3 reads TGTGCCTGGAGTGTTCTCCGGACCGAGACGCAGTATTTT.

The sample holds one count of this clone. The CDR3 DNA is TGTGCCAGCAGCTTAGGGGCGATCGGGACAGATACGCAGTATTTT. It encodes CASSLGAIGTDTQYF. V and J are TRBV11-2 and TRBJ2-3; no reliable D call. Trimming took off 1 base at V and 3 bases at J, with 11 bases between the two ends. The CDR3 covers 15 residues. Germline-derived CDR1 and CDR2 are SGHAT and FQNNGV.

The chain's CDR3 is CASSLASGSSTDTQYF. CDR3 nucleotide sequence: TGCGCCAGCAGCTTGGCTAGCGGCTCTAGCACAGATACGCAGTATTTT. This chain links TRBV5-1 with TRBJ2-3, with 7 positions matching TRBD2. Losses at the gene ends were 0 bases for V and 0 bases for J; bases not matched to a gene: 4. The CDR3 runs to 16 residues. Germline-derived CDR1 and CDR2 are SGHRS and YFSETQ.

The chain employs TRBV5-1 and TRBJ2-7, with D unresolved. Germline CDR1 reads SGHRS; CDR2 reads YFSETQ. Deletions cut 0 bases from V and 5 bases from J, with 18 bases between. The CDR3 length is 16 residues. The CDR3 is CASSLVPSGVLNEQYF. CDR3 DNA sequence: TGCGCCAGCAGCTTGGTGCCCTCTGGGGTGTTGAACGAGCAGTACTTC.

Concerning this clone: Compared with germline, one end of the junction differs, possibly owing to a read error. The chain couples TRBV7-7 to TRBJ2-1; D gene unclear. The germline V gene has CDR1 SSHAT and CDR2 FNYEAQ (reference sequence). The CDR3 has 13 residues. Written as DNA, the CDR3 is TGTGCTAGCAGCTTAGTACCAAATAATGAGCAGTTCTTC. Residues: CASSLVPNNEQFF.

The rearrangement joins TRBV27 to TRBJ1-2; no clear D. Per the germline V gene, CDR1 is MNHEY and CDR2 is SMNVEV (reference sequence). The ends were cut back, 0 bases at V and 5 bases at J, with 16 bases in the middle. The CDR3 runs 16 residues. CDR3 coding DNA: TGTGCCAGCAGTTTATCTCCATCTCAGGATGGGTATGGCTACACCTTC. It is translated as CASSLSPSQDGYGYTF.

This chain joins TRBV13 and TRBJ2-1, with 7 bases aligning to TRBD2. Germline CDR1 reads PRHDT; CDR2 reads FYEKMQ (reference sequence). The V segment lost 5 bases and the J segment 4 bases; nucleotides outside the gene matches: 11. This CDR3 has 16 residues. The DNA of the CDR3 is TGTGCCAGCAGCCTTGGGACTTTAGCGGGTTACAATGAGCAGTTCTTC. Amino acid sequence: CASSLGTLAGYNEQFF.

The gene calls are TRBV15 and TRBJ2-2; D uncertain. From germline, CDR1 is LNHNV and CDR2 YYDKDF (reference sequence). Trimming removed 3 bases at V and 1 base at J, with 3 bases between. This CDR3 has 13 amino acids. For the CDR3, the DNA is TGTGCCACCAGCAGTAGGAACACCGGGGAGCTGTTTTTT. Translated, it gives CATSSRNTGELFF.

This chain links TRBV27 with TRBJ2-7; 9 bases line up with TRBD1. J lost 5 bases, V lost 5 bases, and 16 bases had no gene match. Germline-derived CDR1 and CDR2 are MNHEY and SMNVEV (reference sequence). The CDR3 covers 17 residues. The CDR3 loop reads CASSNGTWYRGLNEQYF. Written as DNA, the CDR3 is TGTGCCAGCAGTAATGGAACTTGGTACAGGGGGCTAAACGAGCAGTACTTC.

The rearrangement uses TRBV11-2 and TRBJ2-2, with TRBD2 matching 10 bases. The length of the CDR3 is 15 residues. V lost 5 bases and J lost 6; bases outside the gene matches: 6. Per germline, CDR1 SGHAT and CDR2 FQNNGV. CDR3 amino acids: CASSSGLAASGELFF. The CDR3 nucleotides are TGTGCCAGCAGCAGTGGACTAGCGGCATCCGGGGAGCTGTTTTTT.